What follows are 18 T cell receptor beta chains derived from one specimen sequenced in a study of T cells in Graves' hyperthyroidism and ophthalmopathy. Amplification yielded TCR beta CDR3 regions, with RNA transcripts as the source. First-round RT-PCR of the TCR CDR3 relied on the HTBI primer set. In TCRdb, the multiplex PCR reads were re-called with MiXCR into one record per CDR3 protein. There are a few hundred thousand distinct CDR3 sequences in the sample; about 16% occur only once, and 25% to 35% lies in the top ten. Sequencing used blood. Receptors were obtained from a woman in her 30s with Graves' ophthalmopathy.

This clonotype was seen many times. This chain joins TRBV6-2 or TRBV6-3 and TRBJ2-1, with 10 bases aligning to TRBD2. Germline V gene sequence: CDR1 MNHEY, CDR2 SVGEGT. V lost 0 bases to trimming and J lost 7 bases; unmatched junction nucleotides: 9. The CDR3 is made up of 17 amino acids. CDR3 coding DNA: TGTGCCAGCAGTTACTCGAGTACTAGCGGGACCTTTAATGAGCAGTTCTTC. It yields the protein CASSYSSTSGTFNEQFF.

Ten or more counts support this clonotype. The chain couples TRBV28 to TRBJ2-7; 9 bases align to TRBD1. CDR3 size: 15 residues. Germline CDR1 reads MDHEN; CDR2 reads SYDVKM. V was pared by 6 bases and J by 7 bases, with 13 bases of the junction left unmatched. For the CDR3, the DNA is TGTGCCAGCAGAATTGAAACAGGGGGCTCGGGGGAGCAGTACTTC. As protein: CASRIETGGSGEQYF.

This clonotype was seen a handful of times. This sequence joins TRBV14 and TRBJ2-5; D perhaps matches TRBD2 (5 bases). Germline V gene data show CDR1 as SGHDN and CDR2 as FVKESK. The CDR3 contains 15 residues. Trimming removed 1 base at V and 2 bases at J, with 11 bases between. The CDR3 is CASSQVAAAQETQYF. In nucleotides, the CDR3 is TGTGCCAGCAGCCAAGTAGCAGCGGCACAAGAGACCCAGTACTTC.

This clonotype came up a few times. This chain uses TRBV12-3 or TRBV12-4 with TRBJ1-5; TRBD1 agrees at 7 bases. This CDR3 is built from 14 residues. V was pared by 7 bases and J by 5 bases, with 8 bases of the junction left unmatched. The CDR3 spells CASKEQGWDQPQHF. The CDR3 DNA reads TGTGCCAGCAAAGAACAGGGGTGGGATCAGCCCCAGCATTTT.

In its sample, this clonotype was seen many times. The chain employs TRBV12-3 or TRBV12-4 and TRBJ2-1; TRBD2 aligns across 7 bases. This CDR3 contains 15 residues. J was trimmed by 8 bases and V by 2 bases; bases with no gene match: 9. The CDR3, as DNA: TGTGCCAGCAGTTTATTCGGGGAGGGCCCCTATGAGCAGTTCTTC. It is translated as CASSLFGEGPYEQFF.

This clonotype has a count of ten or more. This sequence joins TRBV7-2 and TRBJ1-2; D is ambiguous. Trimming took off 2 bases at V and 0 bases at J, with 10 bases between the two ends. Germline-derived CDR1 and CDR2 are SGHTA and FQGNSA. CDR3 length: 15 amino acids. The CDR3 DNA follows: TGTGCCAGCAGCTTAAAGAGGGTTACTAACTATGGCTACACCTTC. Encoded protein: CASSLKRVTNYGYTF.

There are many counts of this clonotype. The gene calls are TRBV2 and TRBJ2-7; possibly TRBD1 for D (6 bases). CDR1 is SNHLY and CDR2 is FYNNEI in the germline V gene. The CDR3 consists of 14 residues. Trimming cost V 3 bases and J 7 bases, with 16 bases left between them. CDR3 in DNA: TGTGCCAGCAGTGACAAGGGACACCTTGGAGAGCAGTACTTC. It specifies CASSDKGHLGEQYF.

The genes are TRBV18 and TRBJ2-1, with 13 bases identical to TRBD2. In germline, CDR1 is KGHSH, CDR2 LQKENI. The J segment lost 9 bases and the V segment lost 0 bases, leaving 5 bases of the junction unmatched. The CDR3 length is 16 residues. Here the CDR3 reads CASSPPGLAGSAEQFF. In nucleotides, the CDR3 is TGTGCCAGCTCACCACCGGGACTAGCGGGATCGGCTGAGCAGTTCTTC.

This clonotype was counted many times. The chain employs TRBV20-1 and TRBJ1-1; D not resolved. Deletions cut 2 bases from V and 3 bases from J, with 7 bases between. The germline V gene has CDR1 DFQATT and CDR2 SNEGSKA (reference sequence). The length of the CDR3 is 12 residues. CDR3 nucleotide sequence: TGCAGTGCTAGAAGCCCGGACACTGAAGCTTTCTTT. This encodes CSARSPDTEAFF.

Ten or more counts support this clonotype. The V gene is TRBV28, the J gene TRBJ2-7; TRBD1 aligns across 9 bases. The trim removed 6 bases at V and 5 bases at J, leaving 11 bases unmatched. CDR3 size: 15 residues. Germline V CDR1 and CDR2: MDHEN, SYDVKM. CDR3 region: CASSSTRDRVDEQYF. CDR3 DNA sequence: TGTGCCAGCAGCAGCACCCGGGACAGGGTTGACGAGCAGTACTTC.

Many counts were recorded for this clonotype. The chain recombines TRBV5-1 with TRBJ1-2; no clear D. The CDR3 sequence is 14 residues long. Trimming shortened V by 0 bases and J by 0 bases, and 6 bases separated the two germline ends. Germline loops: CDR1 SGHRS, CDR2 YFSETQ. For the CDR3, the DNA is TGCGCCAGCAGCTTGGTCGCGGCTAACTATGGCTACACCTTC. It yields the protein CASSLVAANYGYTF. Full variable domain (outside the CDR3, taken from reference TRBV5-1 and TRBJ1-2): KAGVTQTPRYLIKTRGQQVTLSCSPISGHRSVSWYQQTPGQGLQFLFEYFSETQRNKGNFPGRFSGRQFSNSRSEMNVSTLELGDSALYLCASSLVAANYGYTFGSGTRLTVV.

The sample holds many counts of this clonotype. The chain couples TRBV7-9 to TRBJ2-5, with a tentative D call TRBD2 (6 bases). Germline V gene lookup returns CDR1 SEHNR and CDR2 FQNEAQ (reference sequence). The V end lost 5 bases, the J end lost 6 bases, and 13 bases lay between the germline ends. CDR3 length: 13 residues. The chain's CDR3 is CASSPGGVKTQYF. CDR3 in DNA: TGTGCCAGCAGCCCCGGGGGAGTCAAGACCCAGTACTTC.

The table lists this clonotype with a few counts. The chain employs TRBV2 and TRBJ2-4, with D perhaps being TRBD1 or TRBD2 (5 bases each). The CDR3 has 12 residues. Germline V lookup: CDR1 SNHLY, CDR2 FYNNEI. The V and J ends lost 1 base and 8 bases respectively, with 6 bases between them. DNA for the CDR3: TGTGCCAGCAGTGAAGGAGGGGACATTCAGTACTTC. Protein: CASSEGGDIQYF.

In this sample, this clonotype turned up many times. The chain recombines TRBV2 with TRBJ1-2; D gene uncertain. CDR1 is SNHLY and CDR2 is FYNNEI in the germline V gene. This CDR3 comprises 12 residues. Trimming cost V 1 base and J 8 bases, with 8 bases left between them. The DNA for the CDR3 is TGTGCCAGCAGTGAAGTGATTTGGGGCTACACCTTC. It translates to CASSEVIWGYTF.

The V call is TRBV7-2, the J call TRBJ1-2; D is possibly TRBD1 (6 bases). Trimming stripped 5 bases from V and 0 bases from J, with 10 bases between. From germline, CDR1 is SGHTA and CDR2 FQGNSA. The CDR3 has 14 amino acids. Here the CDR3 reads CASSQQGTNYGYTF. Written as DNA, the CDR3 is TGTGCCAGCAGCCAGCAGGGGACTAACTATGGCTACACCTTC.

A few counts support this clonotype. V gene TRBV4-2 combines with J gene TRBJ2-6; 7 bases agree with TRBD1. From germline, CDR1 is LGHNA and CDR2 YNFKEQ. The length of the CDR3 is 19 residues. Trimming cost V 1 base and J 4 bases; bases outside gene matches: 13. In DNA form, the CDR3 reads TGTGCCAGCAGCCAAGTTCCGACAGGGACCCTATCAGGGGCCAACGTCCTGACTTTC. Protein product: CASSQVPTGTLSGANVLTF.

This clonotype was detected ten times or more. This chain links TRBV30 with TRBJ1-1; a weak D match, TRBD1 (5 bases). Germline V gene lookup returns CDR1 GTSNPN and CDR2 SVGIG (reference sequence). The CDR3 length is 14 residues. V was cut by 5 bases and J by 3 bases, with 16 bases left in between. The CDR3 DNA reads TGTGCCTGGTGGGGCTCTGGGATTTACACTGAAGCTTTCTTT. It encodes CAWWGSGIYTEAFF.

This clonotype was seen at least ten times. V usage is TRBV7-2 and J usage is TRBJ2-3; D not certain. The CDR3 extends over 13 amino acids. Germline V gene data show CDR1 as SGHTA and CDR2 as FQGNSA. V was cut by 4 bases and J by 6 bases, with 11 bases left in between. The CDR3, as DNA: TGTGCCAGCAGCTCCCGGCCTTGGGATACGCAGTATTTT. The encoded protein is CASSSRPWDTQYF.